This T cell receptor beta chain was sequenced for a study of blood T cell repertoires in COVID-19. In the study overall: The United States, Italy and Spain supplied acute and convalescent COVID-19 samples. Sources were T cells, B-cell-depleted T cells, or PBMCs; the material itself was cDNA or gDNA.

In the authors' methods: Estimates of nucleated cell counts were drawn from the amplification of reference gene primers. Sequenced by immunoSEQ multiplex PCR; TCRdb stores in-frame clones only, minus some. The V and J calls and clone size were taken over from that table, and D and trimming were inferred from the DNA. This repertoire shows 100,000 or so clones, over 75% found once; its top ten account for roughly 11%. The specimen sequenced was peripheral blood. This receptor was obtained from a woman in her 30s with acute or convalescent COVID-19.

For the CDR3, the DNA is TGTGCCAGCAGCTTAGGACTAGCGGGGGTTGAGCAGTTCTTC. It encodes CASSLGLAGVEQFF. The V gene is TRBV7-3, the J gene TRBJ2-1, with TRBD2 matching 13 bases. CDR1 is SGHTA, CDR2 FQGTGA, per germline. The CDR3 runs 14 residues. V was pared by 2 bases and J by 9 bases, with 1 base of the junction left unmatched.